The present T cell receptor beta chain was sequenced within a study of blood T cell repertoires in COVID-19 (dated by TCRdb to 2019 to 2021). Regarding the research as a whole: Samples covering the acute and convalescent phases of COVID-19 were provided by collaborators in the United States, Italy and Spain. Deeply sampled blood TCRbeta repertoires from subjects exposed to, actively infected with, or recovered from COVID-19 were included in the dataset. Where available, HLA class I and class II types were taken from metadata supplied by the sample provider and were not determined by assay-based typing. Sample metadata almost always included a de-identified subject ID, COVID-19 status, age in years and sex. Samples came from the ongoing ImmuneRACE study (first 160 participants) plus 1,254 subjects from 6 global collaborators. The prospective study material was composed of cDNA or gDNA derived from T cells, B-cell-depleted T cells, or PBMCs. The repertoires were made available in a free public database intended to serve as a resource for research on the immune response to SARS-CoV-2. Study-wide findings and limitations: Clinical and demographic metadata were provided uncurated, with the amount varying by source and participant.

TCRbeta CDR3 regions were amplified from genomic DNA using the immunoSEQ Assay, a bias-controlled multiplex PCR. The study's own analysis went as follows. The number of nucleated cells in each sample was estimated by amplification of reference gene primers within the assay. Sequence reads were collapsed and filtered to measure the absolute abundance of every unique TCRbeta CDR3 rearrangement. For each sample, productive Simpson clonality was calculated as the square root of Simpson's diversity index across productive rearrangements. TCRdb carries this immuneACCESS record with in-frame sequences only. Its versions omit some clonotypes, under half of them owing to an unresolved V gene in the studies checked, with the rest unexplained. D and trimming come from the DNA, and the V and J calls and clone size come from that table. For this sample there are 330,000 or so clones; approximately 84% appear just once. About 3% of the sample lies in the top ten.

Participants in the prospective study were aged roughly 18 to 100 years, lived in about two dozen United States geographic areas, and enrolled through a virtual design. In the prospective study, cohorts were assigned on the basis of participant-reported clinical history obtained from a screening survey and a study questionnaire. Recovered participants in ImmuneRACE Cohort 3 were defined by two consecutive negative NP/OP PCR tests, clearance by a healthcare professional, or resolution of symptoms. In the prospective study, whole blood, serum and a nasopharyngeal or oropharyngeal swab were collected from each participant by mobile phlebotomists. Prospective study participants could optionally give additional blood draws and questionnaires over an approximately 2-month period. Blood samples from the prospective study were shipped frozen or at room temperature prior to DNA extraction. As to this clone: Its antigen target is currently unknown. No much larger clone exists at a distance of one base, and base qualities are not known.

Measured from the cysteine to the phenylalanine, the CDR3 is 15 residues long. The sequence is cut down to CDR3 DNA, 45 bases in frame from base 1. The junction shows trimming of 7 bases on V and 2 bases on J, plus 17 bases between the germline ends. CDR1 and CDR2 (SGHAT, FQNNGV) derive from the germline V gene. This clonotype was obtained from a woman under 40 who had recovered from COVID-19. The chain is made from TRBV11-2 and TRBJ1-1, with no D gene named confidently. The sequencing sample was made of PBMCs or T cells enriched from blood (not recorded which). CDR3 reads: CASTTHGGPNTEAFF. The DNA is as follows: TGTGCCAGCACCACCCATGGTGGGCCAAACACTGAAGCTTTCTTT.